This T cell receptor (beta chain) came from a study of cytotoxic CD8 clonotypes in ibrutinib-treated CLL. Turning to the study itself: Patients gave response samples after a median about eleven months of treatment, range 6 to 36.

This clone occurred a few times. Germline V gene data show CDR1 as MDHEN and CDR2 as SYDVKM. Deletions cut 10 bases from V and 4 bases from J, with 16 bases between. CDR3 length: 13 residues. TCRdb's table, derived via immunoSEQ multiplex PCR, lists solely in-frame clones and lacks some. The sample has over 45,000 clones, roughly 50% seen once; the top ten hold roughly 25%. The receptor was derived from a human donor with chronic lymphocytic leukemia. This chain connects TRBV28 to TRBJ1-2, with TRBD1 as a possible D gene (6 bases). This sample comprised PBMCs, obtained at disease progression, from a patient treated with ibrutinib. The CDR3 here is CAIHRDTSYGYTF. In nucleotides, the CDR3 is TGTGCCATCCACCGGGACACTAGCTATGGCTACACCTTC.